This TCR beta chain was obtained from a study of cytomegalovirus exposure and HLA in healthy donors. CDR1 and CDR2 from the germline V gene are SGHKS and YYEKEE (reference sequence). V shed 0 bases and J 0 bases; nucleotides not matched to a gene: 3. The CDR3 contains 18 residues. Donors counted as nominally healthy when sampled, yet unrecorded immune exposures were likely. PCR amplification relied on 60 Vbeta primers (plus 13 Jbeta primers). This table comes from immunoSEQ multiplex PCR, and its TCRdb copy is limited to in-frame clones, with some not included. The table includes under 150,000 clones, just under 80% detected once.

This rearrangement joins TRBV5-5 to TRBJ2-6; 10 nucleotides align to TRBD1. This TCR derives from a woman between 35 and 50 years old in good health and CMV-seronegative. Specimen: PBMCs. The CDR3 sequence is CASSLVGTGASGANVLTF. DNA of the CDR3: TGTGCCAGCAGCTTGGTCGGGACAGGGGCCTCTGGGGCCAACGTCCTGACTTTC.